A single sample is the source of the 14 T cell receptor beta chains below, sequenced in a study of blood T cell repertoires in COVID-19. Assay used: immunoSEQ multiplex PCR; TCRdb lists only in-frame clones, some missing. The sample lists 70,000 to 100,000 clones, approximately 91% seen once, with 2.9% in the top ten. The material sequenced was peripheral blood. Receptors originate from a woman aged 80 or older with acute or convalescent COVID-19.

The gene calls are TRBV6-6 and TRBJ2-7; TRBD1 aligns across 8 bases. The ends lost 5 bases at V and 5 bases at J; junction bases unmatched: 8. Per the germline V gene, CDR1 is MNHNY and CDR2 is SVGAGI (reference sequence). The CDR3 spans 14 residues. The CDR3 loop is CASSPWTGYHEQYF. The CDR3 region has the DNA TGTGCCAGCAGTCCTTGGACAGGGTATCACGAGCAGTACTTC.

The V and J genes are TRBV5-4 and TRBJ1-2, with TRBD1 matching 7 bases. V was clipped by 4 bases and J by 3 bases; unmatched bases: 6. Germline values: CDR1 SGHNT, CDR2 YYREEE (reference sequence). The CDR3 totals 14 residues. DNA for the CDR3: TGTGCCAGCAGCGTTCAGGGGGTCGACTATGGCTACACCTTC. Protein: CASSVQGVDYGYTF. The entire variable domain, with the rest obtained from reference TRBV5-4 and TRBJ1-2, is as follows: ETGVTQSPTHLIKTRGQQVTLRCSSQSGHNTVSWYQQALGQGPQFIFQYYREEENGRGNFPPRFSGLQFPNYSSELNVNALELDDSALYLCASSVQGVDYGYTFGSGTRLTVV.

J is TRBJ1-2 and V is TRBV9, with D possibly being TRBD1 (5 bases). Trimming stripped 4 bases from V and 3 bases from J, with 16 bases between. This CDR3 contains 15 residues. The V gene's germline CDR1 is SGDLS and CDR2 YYNGEE. CDR3: CASSPSPGDYYGYTF. CDR3 bases: TGTGCCAGCAGCCCATCCCCGGGGGACTACTATGGCTACACCTTC.

This clone came up a few times. The V and J genes are TRBV12-3 or TRBV12-4 and TRBJ1-6; unclear D gene. The CDR3 has 13 amino acids. Trimming shortened V by 1 base and J by 8 bases, and 6 bases separated the two germline ends. CDR3 DNA: TGTGCCAGCAGTTTAGATGCAGATTCACCCCTCCACTTT. Translated, it gives CASSLDADSPLHF.

This rearrangement joins TRBV7-2 to TRBJ2-1, with D perhaps TRBD1 (6 bases). CDR1 is SGHTA, CDR2 FQGNSA, per germline. The CDR3 runs 16 residues. V lost 5 bases to trimming and J lost 4 bases, with 18 bases between them. The DNA of the CDR3 is TGTGCCAGCAGCGCTGCGAACAGGGTGAGGTACAATGAGCAGTTCTTC. Protein product: CASSAANRVRYNEQFF.

The chain employs TRBV5-4 and TRBJ1-6, with D tentatively TRBD1 (5 bases). CDR3 size: 13 residues. Germline V lookup: CDR1 SGHNT, CDR2 YYREEE (reference sequence). Trimming stripped 6 bases from V and 5 bases from J, with 9 bases between. The CDR3 DNA reads TGTGCCAGCAAAGGACAAAATAATTCACCCCTCCACTTT. The encoded protein is CASKGQNNSPLHF.

This chain uses TRBV6-4 with TRBJ1-5; D ambiguous. In germline, CDR1 is MRHNA, CDR2 SNTAGT. Trimming left V 2 bases short and J 7 bases short, with 9 bases between. This CDR3 has 13 amino acids. CDR3 nucleotides: TGTGCCAGCAGTGACGATGGAGGGCAGCCCCAGCATTTT. Its protein is CASSDDGGQPQHF.

V usage is TRBV4-3 and J usage is TRBJ2-3; the match to TRBD2 covers 8 bases. Germline trimming cut 0 bases from V and 4 bases from J; bases unmatched to any gene: 9. There are 17 residues in the CDR3. Germline V gene lookup returns CDR1 LGHNA and CDR2 YSLEER. CDR3 in amino acids: CASSQDGTGGLADTQYF. CDR3 nucleotide sequence: TGCGCCAGCAGCCAAGATGGAACGGGGGGGCTTGCAGATACGCAGTATTTT.

The V gene is TRBV28, the J gene TRBJ2-7; D is unclear. V was cut by 8 bases and J by 3 bases, with 17 bases left in between. Germline CDR1 reads MDHEN; CDR2 reads SYDVKM. The CDR3 is 14 amino acids. CDR3 region: CASFPTGSNYEQYF. CDR3 coding DNA: TGTGCCAGCTTTCCTACGGGTTCCAACTACGAGCAGTACTTC.

This clone occurred a few times. The CDR3: CASSPGMGSTDTQYF. For the CDR3, the DNA is TGTGCCAGCAGCCCCGGGATGGGCAGTACAGATACGCAGTATTTT. V and J are TRBV7-3 and TRBJ2-3, with D possibly being TRBD2 (5 bases). CDR1 is SGHTA and CDR2 is FQGTGA in the germline V gene. This CDR3 is built from 15 residues. The V end was cut by 5 bases, the J end by 3 bases, with 15 bases between.

CDR3 in DNA: TGTGCCAGCAGCTTGACTTTCCGAATCTCTGGAAACACCATATATTTT. It translates to CASSLTFRISGNTIYF. The V call is TRBV7-9, the J call TRBJ1-3, with D uncertain. Germline V gene sequence: CDR1 SEHNR, CDR2 FQNEAQ (reference sequence). The V and J ends lost 3 bases and 0 bases respectively, with 12 bases between them. There are 16 residues in the CDR3.

The chain uses TRBV18 and TRBJ2-3; 8 positions match TRBD2. The length of the CDR3 is 16 residues. The germline CDR1 and CDR2 sequences are KGHSH and LQKENI. J lost 0 bases, V lost 3 bases, and 5 bases had no gene match. The CDR3 spells CASSPLPSGSTDTQYF. For the CDR3, the DNA is TGTGCCAGCTCACCGCTCCCTAGCGGGAGCACAGATACGCAGTATTTT.

This chain links TRBV5-6 with TRBJ2-3; no clear D gene. The germline V and J ends were trimmed by 0 bases and 8 bases, with 7 bases remaining between them. The length of the CDR3 is 12 residues. Germline CDR1 SGHDT, CDR2 YYEEEE. CDR3 protein: CASSLDSFTQYF. In nucleotides, the CDR3 is TGTGCCAGCAGCTTGGACAGCTTTACGCAGTATTTT.

V is TRBV6-1 and J is TRBJ2-1, with 11 nucleotides matching TRBD2. CDR3 size: 12 residues. From germline, CDR1 is MNHNS and CDR2 SASEGT. With V trimmed by 2 bases and J by 15 bases, 3 bases remained unmatched. The CDR3 region has the DNA TGTGCCAGCAGTGAACTGGGGACTAGCGGGTTCTTC. Translated: CASSELGTSGFF.